This T cell receptor (beta chain) was found in a study of blood T cell repertoires in COVID-19. About the research overall: Spain, Italy and the United States supplied samples that represented acute and convalescent COVID-19.

The repertoire was sequenced with immunoSEQ multiplex PCR; TCRdb's copy has only in-frame clones and lacks some. Here the sample spans about 120,000 clones, more than 85% being singletons. Looked up from germline, CDR1 is SNHLY and CDR2 is FYNNEI. The CDR3 consists of 14 residues. The V end was cut by 6 bases, the J end by 4 bases, with 12 bases between. This rearrangement joins TRBV2 to TRBJ1-4; D might be TRBD1 (6 bases). This clonotype was sampled from a man aged 60-69 years with COVID-19, enrolled during active disease. Sequencing used peripheral blood. CDR3: CASRAGQLNEKLFF. CDR3 DNA sequence: TGTGCCAGCAGGGCTGGACAGCTTAATGAAAAACTGTTTTTT.